This is a list of T cell receptor beta chains from one sample in a study of blood T cell repertoires in COVID-19. The data were produced by immunoSEQ multiplex PCR, yet TCRdb's version contains in-frame clones alone and is incomplete. The sample consists of 130,000 to 150,000 clones, around 85% of them appearing once. Sequences were obtained from PBMCs or T cells enriched from blood (not recorded which). The receptors shown here come from a woman aged 35 to 49 who had recovered from COVID-19. The CDR3 runs from the conserved cysteine through the conserved F or W. D genes are given only for firm matches. The size entry is marked missing in some rows and otherwise reads once, few, many or a size class.

cdr3_length	j_call	v_call	clone_size	d_call	cdr3_nt	cdr3_aa
14	TRBJ2-7	TRBV5-8	few	-	TGTGCCAGCAGCCTTCAGGTACTGGGGGGCGAGCAGTACTTC	CASSLQVLGGEQYF
16	TRBJ2-7	TRBV5-1	-	-	TGCGCCAGCAGCTTGGCTGGCGGCCCCACCTCCTACGAGCAGTACTTC	CASSLAGGPTSYEQYF
14	TRBJ1-2	TRBV19	few	-	TGTGCCAGTACCGGAGCCACGTCTAACTATGGCTACACCTTC	CASTGATSNYGYTF
15	TRBJ1-1	TRBV9	-	-	TGTGCCAGCAGCGTAGAACCGACAAGGGGCACTGAAGCTTTCTTT	CASSVEPTRGTEAFF
14	TRBJ2-5	TRBV18	-	TRBD1	TGTGCCAGCTCACCCGGGACAGGGAGAGAGACCCAGTACTTC	CASSPGTGRETQYF
16	TRBJ1-2	TRBV19	-	TRBD1	TGTGCCAGTAGCCTAGGGGGCTCCCCTTTGCCTGGTGGCTACACCTTC	CASSLGGSPLPGGYTF
16	TRBJ2-3	TRBV21-1	-	-	TGTGCCAGCAGCAAAGATCGCGGGCGGTTCACAGATACGCAGTATTTT	CASSKDRGRFTDTQYF
14	TRBJ2-7	TRBV6-5	-	TRBD2	TGTGCCAGCAGCCAACTAGCGCGGCCCTACGAGCAGTACTTC	CASSQLARPYEQYF
14	TRBJ2-1	TRBV19	-	-	TGTGCCAGTACCCGGCGGGACAGAGGCAATGAGCAGTTCTTC	CASTRRDRGNEQFF
12	TRBJ1-1	TRBV4-2	-	-	TGTGCCAGCAAATCCAGGAACACTGAAGCTTTCTTT	CASKSRNTEAFF
15	TRBJ1-3	TRBV30	-	TRBD1	TGTGCCTGGAGTGCCCGACAGGGGGTTGGAAACACCATATATTTT	CAWSARQGVGNTIYF
14	TRBJ1-1	TRBV10-2	-	TRBD1	TGCGCCAGCAGTGGAACAGGGGTTCGAACTGAAGCTTTCTTT	CASSGTGVRTEAFF
19	TRBJ2-7	TRBV27	-	TRBD2	TGTGCCAGCAGTTTACCCGAACTTGAGCGGGAGGCCTCCTCCTACGAGCAGTACTTC	CASSLPELEREASSYEQYF
17	TRBJ2-7	TRBV4-2	-	TRBD1	TGTGCCAGCAGCCCTCGTTCCTCGACAGGGGGCAAGGACGAGCAGTACTTC	CASSPRSSTGGKDEQYF
12	TRBJ1-4	TRBV30	-	-	TGTGCCTGGAGTGCTACGAATGAAAAACTGTTTTTT	CAWSATNEKLFF
12	TRBJ2-1	TRBV5-1	-	-	TGCGCCAGCAGCTTGGACATCAATGAGCAGTTCTTC	CASSLDINEQFF
12	TRBJ2-3	TRBV5-1	-	-	TGCGCCAGCAGCTTGGAGAGAGATACGCAGTATTTT	CASSLERDTQYF
17	TRBJ2-1	TRBV5-1	-	TRBD2	TGCGCCAGCAGCGCATCACTAGCGGGGGACCCATACAATGAGCAGTTCTTC	CASSASLAGDPYNEQFF
14	TRBJ2-1	TRBV21-1	-	-	TGTGCCAGCAGCAAAGAGCGGGGCGAGTATGAGCAGTTCTTC	CASSKERGEYEQFF
16	TRBJ1-1	TRBV11-3	-	TRBD1	TGTGCCAGCAGCTTAGGACATGACAGGGGAGTTGCTGAAGCTTTCTTT	CASSLGHDRGVAEAFF
16	TRBJ2-3	TRBV9	-	TRBD2	TGTGCCAGCAGCCCACTTGGGACTAGCGGGACAGATACGCAGTATTTT	CASSPLGTSGTDTQYF
15	TRBJ2-7	TRBV4-2	once	TRBD1	TGTGCCAGCAGCCAGAGACAGGGGGCAACCTACGAGCAGTACTTC	CASSQRQGATYEQYF
16	TRBJ1-5	TRBV5-3	-	TRBD1	TGTGCCAGAAGCAGACCAGGGGACAGGGGTAGTCAGCCCCAGCATTTT	CARSRPGDRGSQPQHF
12	TRBJ1-1	TRBV3-1/TRBV3-2	-	-	TGTGCCAGCAGCCGAGGGGGCACTGAAGCTTTCTTT	CASSRGGTEAFF
12	TRBJ2-1	TRBV19	-	-	TGTGCCAGTAACCCCAGGGGTGGTGAGCAGTTCTTC	CASNPRGGEQFF
16	TRBJ2-7	TRBV14	once	-	TGTGCCAGCAGCCAAGGACAGACTAGGCTTGACTACGAGCAGTACTTC	CASSQGQTRLDYEQYF
14	TRBJ2-2	TRBV10-3	once	TRBD1	TGTGCCATCAGGGGGACAGGGTTGGCCGGGGAGCTGTTTTTT	CAIRGTGLAGELFF
15	TRBJ1-1	TRBV6-1	-	-	TGTGCCAGCAGTGAATTTTACAGATCGGGAACTGAAGCTTTCTTT	CASSEFYRSGTEAFF
16	TRBJ1-3	TRBV21-1	-	-	TGTGCCAGCAGCACCCCCCACAGGGACTCTGGAAACACCATATATTTT	CASSTPHRDSGNTIYF
15	TRBJ1-1	TRBV5-4	-	TRBD1	TGTGCCAGCAGCATGCCGGGGACAGGGCTCACTGAAGCTTTCTTT	CASSMPGTGLTEAFF
15	TRBJ2-4	TRBV5-1	-	-	TGCGCCAGCAGCTTGGCGGGGGTAGCCAAAAACATTCAGTACTTC	CASSLAGVAKNIQYF
13	TRBJ1-2	TRBV6-2/TRBV6-3	-	-	TGTGCCAGCAGTACAGGGCCCGTAAGAGGCTACACCTTC	CASSTGPVRGYTF
15	TRBJ2-1	TRBV7-8	-	TRBD2	TGTGCCAGCAGCCTCCTAGCGGGAGTAGGCAATGAGCAGTTCTTC	CASSLLAGVGNEQFF
15	TRBJ1-2	TRBV24-1	-	-	TGTGCCACCAGTGATCACTCCACAGGGTTTGGCGGCTACACCTTC	CATSDHSTGFGGYTF
12	TRBJ2-2	TRBV3-1/TRBV3-2	-	-	TGTGCCAGCAGCCTCGGGGGCGGGGAGCTGTTTTTT	CASSLGGGELFF